The entry below gives a single T cell receptor beta chain sequence along with its context. What it binds is not known. After removal of 6 bases from V and 2 bases from J, the junction contained 24 bases not matched to a gene. Germline V gives CDR1 SNHLY, CDR2 FYNNEI. CDR3 length equals 20 residues. Negatively enriched CD4+ T cells were divided by CD45RA into naive and memory. The source of the sample is a study of shared clonotypes between healthy human individuals. Study in general: The plates for each donor numbered three CD4 naive, three CD4 memory, two CD8 naive and one CD8 memory.

Study-wide findings and caveats: Naive CD4 clonotypes were shared across several donors at approximately 5.3%.

Measured with immunoSEQ multiplex PCR; TCRdb has only the in-frame clones, and not every one. This sample has over 400,000 clones, with about 96% found just once. V usage is TRBV2 and J usage is TRBJ2-7, with 8 bases aligning to TRBD1. The sequence was collected from a woman younger than 45 in good health. What was sequenced was naive CD4+ T cells sorted from blood. Sample subset: CD45RA+ positively selected. The CDR3 loop reads CASRADRVISSSHTAYEQYF. In nucleotides, the CDR3 is TGTGCCAGCAGGGCGGACAGGGTCATTTCTTCCTCCCACACTGCCTACGAGCAGTACTTC. The full variable domain, rest sourced from reference TRBV2 and TRBJ2-7, is EPEVTQTPSHQVTQMGQEVILRCVPISNHLYFYWYRQILGQKVEFLVSFYNNEISEKSEIFDDQFSVERPDGSNFTLKIRSTKLEDSAMYFCASRADRVISSSHTAYEQYFGPGTRLTVT.